The entry below gives a single T cell receptor beta chain sequence along with its context. Libraries were prepared by immunoSEQ multiplex PCR; TCRdb keeps only in-frame clonotypes and omits some of them. Found here are about 160,000 clones, roughly 88% of them singletons; the top ten hold less than 3.5%. The data derive from a study of blood T cell repertoires in COVID-19. Whole-study context: PBMCs, B-cell-depleted T cells, or T cells provided the cDNA or gDNA that made up the material.

CDR3 length: 13 residues. The trim removed 10 bases at V and 5 bases at J, leaving 9 bases unmatched. Germline V gene lookup returns CDR1 MNHEY and CDR2 SVGAGI. Sequenced input: peripheral blood. This clonotype originated in a woman in her sixties with acute or convalescent COVID-19. V is TRBV6-5 and J is TRBJ1-2; 8 bases map to TRBD1. The CDR3 protein is CATHQGAGYGYTF. The CDR3 DNA is TGTGCCACCCACCAGGGGGCTGGGTATGGCTACACCTTC.